One and the same sample provided the 10 T cell receptor beta chains below, sequenced in a study of beta chain features in type 1 diabetes. Investigators reverse transcribed all isolated RNA, so they sequenced expressed TCRB transcripts. The table came from immunoSEQ multiplex PCR; TCRdb's copy has only in-frame clones and leaves some out. Of around 450,000 clones listed, over 10% are singletons. The sample taken for sequencing was naive CD4+ T cells from blood. The source of these receptors is a woman younger than 35 in good health.

This clone appeared a few times. V gene TRBV7-2 combines with J gene TRBJ2-5, with no clear D. Trimming took 5 bases from V and 5 from J, leaving 21 bases between them. CDR3 length: 16 residues. Looked up from germline, CDR1 is SGHTA and CDR2 is FQGNSA. Here the CDR3 reads CASSRSWARAGETQYF. The CDR3 coding sequence is TGTGCCAGCAGCCGTTCATGGGCTCGCGCTGGGGAGACCCAGTACTTC.

This clone was recorded a few times. The chain is built from TRBV5-1 and TRBJ2-3; TRBD1 matches 9 bases. V lost 4 bases, J lost 3 bases, and 9 bases stayed unmatched. Germline V gene sequence: CDR1 SGHRS, CDR2 YFSETQ. This CDR3 comprises 16 residues. CDR3 sequence reads: CASSRTGGAGTDTQYF. The CDR3 DNA is TGCGCCAGCAGCCGAACAGGGGGCGCGGGGACAGATACGCAGTATTTT.

The chain joins TRBV7-2 to TRBJ1-1; D call uncertain. Between the trimmed V and J ends, which lost 5 bases and 11 bases, there was a span of 21 bases. The CDR3 sequence is 14 residues long. The germline gives CDR1 SGHTA, CDR2 FQGNSA. The CDR3 region is CASSPLPSGTRAFF. CDR3 in DNA: TGTGCCAGCAGCCCCCTCCCGTCGGGCACCCGCGCTTTCTTT. Combining the CDR3 with reference TRBV7-2 and TRBJ1-1 gives the whole variable domain GAGVSQSPSNKVTEKGKDVELRCDPISGHTALYWYRQSLGQGLEFLIYFQGNSAPDKSGLPSDRFSAERTGGSVSTLTIQRTQQEDSAVYLCASSPLPSGTRAFFGQGTRLTVV.

There are a few counts of this clone. The chain recombines TRBV29-1 with TRBJ2-3; 9 bases are shared with TRBD2. This CDR3 is 13 amino acids long. Per the germline V gene, CDR1 is SQVTM and CDR2 is ANQGSEA. The junction had 2 bases not matched to a gene; V was cut back by 6 bases and J by 1 base. This chain's CDR3 is CSVQRGGTDTQYF. The CDR3 region has the DNA TGCAGCGTGCAGCGGGGGGGCACAGATACGCAGTATTTT.

The V gene is TRBV5-1, the J gene TRBJ2-6; D perhaps matches TRBD1 (7 bases). The length of the CDR3 is 17 residues. V shed 4 bases and J shed 2 bases, with 16 bases lying between them. The germline CDR1 and CDR2 sequences are SGHRS and YFSETQ. The chain's CDR3 is CASSRTGDLAGANVLTF. The CDR3 nucleotides read TGCGCCAGCAGCCGCACAGGGGACTTGGCTGGGGCCAACGTCCTGACTTTC. The full variable domain, in which reference TRBV5-1 and TRBJ2-6 provide the parts outside the CDR3, is KAGVTQTPRYLIKTRGQQVTLSCSPISGHRSVSWYQQTPGQGLQFLFEYFSETQRNKGNFPGRFSGRQFSNSRSEMNVSTLELGDSALYLCASSRTGDLAGANVLTFGAGSRLTVL.

This clone occurred a few times. This chain uses TRBV9 with TRBJ2-2, with 15 bases lining up with TRBD2. This CDR3 spans 20 amino acids. The V gene end was trimmed by 5 bases and the J gene end by 4 bases; junction bases not matched to a gene: 15. CDR1 and CDR2 (germline): SGDLS, YYNGEE. This CDR3 is CASSPLRGLAGGPITGELFF. The CDR3 DNA follows: TGTGCCAGCAGTCCTCTGCGAGGACTAGCGGGAGGGCCGATCACCGGGGAGCTGTTTTTT.

This clone has just a few counts. V and J are TRBV6-5 and TRBJ2-5; D remains unclear. Germline lookup yields CDR1 MNHEY and CDR2 SVGAGI. The ends were cut back, 2 bases at V and 5 bases at J, with 12 bases in the middle. The CDR3 contains 14 residues. The CDR3 DNA follows: TGTGCCAGCAGTTACGATTCACAAAGGGAGACCCAGTACTTC. Translation gives CASSYDSQRETQYF.

The J gene is TRBJ2-1, the V gene TRBV11-1, with 7 bases fitting TRBD1. The germline CDR1 and CDR2 sequences are SGHAT and FQDESV (reference sequence). Trimming took 1 base from V and 7 from J; bases not matched to a gene: 1. The CDR3 consists of 13 residues. The CDR3 sequence is CASSLEGQNEQFF. The DNA of the CDR3 is TGTGCCAGCAGCTTAGAGGGACAGAATGAGCAGTTCTTC.

The chain is built from TRBV27 and TRBJ2-3; no clear D. V gave up 6 bases and J gave up 1 base, with 14 bases separating them. This CDR3 comprises 15 residues. Germline CDR1 MNHEY, CDR2 SMNVEV (reference sequence). In DNA form, the CDR3 reads TGTGCCAGCAGCCGACCCGTTGGTGGCACAGATACGCAGTATTTT. This translates into CASSRPVGGTDTQYF.

The chain recombines TRBV2 with TRBJ1-2, with D possibly matching TRBD1 (5 bases). V shed 8 bases and J shed 1 base, with 17 bases lying between them. This CDR3 comprises 15 residues. In germline, CDR1 is SNHLY, CDR2 FYNNEI. CDR3 protein: CASRSRGTVNYGYTF. CDR3 sequence (DNA): TGTGCCAGCCGAAGTAGGGGCACGGTTAACTATGGCTACACCTTC.